A single sample is the source of the 30 T cell receptor beta chains below, sequenced in a study of blood T cell repertoires in COVID-19 (TCRdb year 2020). Libraries were built with the immunoSEQ multiplex PCR assay. As stored in TCRdb, this immuneACCESS dataset retains in-frame rearrangements with V and J assigned. A fraction of the clones does not appear; measured against another copy, unresolved V genes explain less than half of the discrepancy, and the remainder lacks a known reason. This sample holds 350,000 to 550,000 clones; approximately 90% were observed only once. About 1.1% of the sample comes from the top ten. Material for sequencing was PBMCs or T cells enriched from blood (not recorded which). These receptors were obtained from a man between 25 and 39 years old who had recovered from COVID-19.

The chain is built from TRBV14 and TRBJ2-3; 10 bases map to TRBD2. CDR1 SGHDN and CDR2 FVKESK come from the germline V gene. The CDR3 spans 18 residues. V dropped 5 bases and J dropped 7; count of bases not matched to a gene: 18. CDR3 DNA: TGTGCCAGCAGCTCACGAAACTTACTAGCGGGAATCGCATATACGCAGTATTTT. This sequence encodes CASSSRNLLAGIAYTQYF.

This clone was detected only once. The CDR3 here is CASSQRVLYEQYF. The CDR3, as DNA: TGTGCCAGCAGCCAACGGGTCCTTTACGAGCAGTACTTC. V gene TRBV4-2 combines with J gene TRBJ2-7; no clear D. Germline CDR1 reads LGHNA; CDR2 reads YNFKEQ. CDR3 length: 13 residues. V gave up 2 bases and J gave up 4 bases, with 9 bases separating them.

The chain is built from TRBV6-5 and TRBJ1-3; 8 bases align to TRBD1. The V segment lost 6 bases and the J segment 2 bases; nucleotides outside the gene matches: 6. The CDR3 spans 15 residues. Germline CDR1 reads MNHEY; CDR2 reads SVGAGI. The DNA for the CDR3 is TGTGCCAGCAGCCCATCGGACAGGGCTGGAAACACCATATATTTT. This codes for CASSPSDRAGNTIYF.

The V gene is TRBV2, the J gene TRBJ2-5, with 7 positions matching TRBD1. Trimming cost V 6 bases and J 4 bases; bases outside gene matches: 14. Looked up from germline, CDR1 is SNHLY and CDR2 is FYNNEI. This CDR3 spans 16 amino acids. The CDR3 reads CASSRAGTEILETQYF. In DNA, the CDR3 is TGTGCCAGCAGCAGGGCCGGGACAGAAATCTTAGAGACCCAGTACTTC.

V usage is TRBV12-5 and J usage is TRBJ2-7, with D perhaps matching TRBD2 (5 bases). The CDR3 runs 13 residues. Per the germline V gene, CDR1 is LGHNT and CDR2 is FRNRAP. The V gene lost 7 bases and the J gene lost 0 bases, with 10 bases spanning the gap. CDR3 region: CASAPGSSYEQYF. CDR3 nucleotides: TGTGCTAGTGCGCCGGGGAGCTCCTACGAGCAGTACTTC.

This sequence joins TRBV5-1 and TRBJ2-2, with D possibly being TRBD2 (5 bases). Trimming removed 4 bases at V and 5 bases at J, with 9 bases between. There are 13 residues in the CDR3. Germline values: CDR1 SGHRS, CDR2 YFSETQ. For the CDR3, the DNA is TGCGCCAGCAGCGCGAGGGAGACCGGGGAGCTGTTTTTT. Protein sequence: CASSARETGELFF.

This chain uses TRBV7-6 with TRBJ2-2, with D perhaps matching TRBD2 (6 bases). Germline loops: CDR1 SGHVS, CDR2 FNYEAQ. This CDR3 is built from 17 residues. V was cut by 1 base and J by 4 bases, with 16 bases left in between. The CDR3 sequence: CASSLVTGVMGTGELFF. The DNA for the CDR3 is TGTGCCAGCAGCTTAGTAACGGGAGTGATGGGCACCGGGGAGCTGTTTTTT. Using reference TRBV7-6 and TRBJ2-2 for the parts outside the CDR3, the full variable domain is GAGVSQSPRYKVTKRGQDVALRCDPISGHVSLYWYRQALGQGPEFLTYFNYEAQQDKSGLPNDRFSAERPEGSISTLTIQRTEQRDSAMYRCASSLVTGVMGTGELFFGEGSRLTVL.

This clone was found once. The chain combines TRBV7-2 with TRBJ1-2; D perhaps matches TRBD1 (5 bases). Trimming removed 0 bases at V and 4 bases at J, with 18 bases between. The CDR3 runs 17 residues. Germline V gives CDR1 SGHTA, CDR2 FQGNSA. CDR3 nucleotide sequence: TGTGCCAGCAGCTTAGCGCTGGAGTTGGGGCGGACCTATGGCTACACCTTC. It yields the protein CASSLALELGRTYGYTF. The whole variable domain, remainder taken from reference TRBV7-2 and TRBJ1-2, is GAGVSQSPSNKVTEKGKDVELRCDPISGHTALYWYRQSLGQGLEFLIYFQGNSAPDKSGLPSDRFSAERTGGSVSTLTIQRTQQEDSAVYLCASSLALELGRTYGYTFGSGTRLTVV.

V usage is TRBV28 and J usage is TRBJ1-1, with 8 bases lining up with TRBD1. Germline V gene lookup returns CDR1 MDHEN and CDR2 SYDVKM. V was pared by 10 bases and J by 6 bases, with 10 bases of the junction left unmatched. This CDR3 has 13 residues. Here the CDR3 reads CATRQGFGAEAFF. The CDR3 nucleotides are TGTGCCACCCGACAGGGGTTCGGAGCTGAAGCTTTCTTT.

This clone was found a few times. The gene calls are TRBV4-1 and TRBJ1-1; TRBD1 matches at 8 bases. CDR3 length equals 14 residues. The V segment lost 7 bases and the J segment 6 bases; nucleotides outside the gene matches: 10. Germline V gene sequence: CDR1 MGHRA, CDR2 YSYEKL. CDR3 amino acids: CASNYPAGGSEAFF. The CDR3 DNA reads TGCGCCAGCAACTACCCCGCAGGGGGCTCTGAAGCTTTCTTT.

This chain connects TRBV14 to TRBJ2-2; 10 bases fit TRBD2. Trimming at V came to 1 base and at J to 6 bases, leaving 2 bases not matched to a gene. This CDR3 is 15 amino acids long. Germline V gene data show CDR1 as SGHDN and CDR2 as FVKESK. DNA for the CDR3: TGTGCCAGCAGCCAAGGGCTAGCGGGAGCCGGGGAGCTGTTTTTT. It translates to CASSQGLAGAGELFF.

V usage is TRBV19 and J usage is TRBJ1-2; D possibly corresponds to TRBD1 (5 bases). The V end was cut by 7 bases, the J end by 4 bases, with 19 bases between. The CDR3 loop spans 15 amino acids. The germline V gene has CDR1 LNHDA and CDR2 SQIVND (reference sequence). The CDR3 loop reads CASKSQLGPPYGYTF. CDR3 bases: TGTGCCAGTAAGTCGCAGCTGGGGCCTCCCTATGGCTACACCTTC.

The V and J genes are TRBV30 and TRBJ2-1; 7 positions agree with TRBD2. From germline, CDR1 is GTSNPN and CDR2 SVGIG (reference sequence). With 3 bases clipped from V and 7 bases from J, the junction kept 18 bases outside the gene matches. CDR3 length: 17 residues. CDR3 loop: CAWRALETAGQGNEQFF. CDR3 sequence (DNA): TGTGCCTGGAGAGCCTTGGAGACAGCGGGGCAAGGTAATGAGCAGTTCTTC. The variable domain in full, with the rest retrieved from reference TRBV30 and TRBJ2-1, is SQTIHQWPATLVQPVGSPLSLECTVEGTSNPNLYWYRQAAGRGLQLLFYSVGIGQISSEVPQNLSASRPQDRQFILSSKKLLLSDSGFYLCAWRALETAGQGNEQFFGPGTRLTVL.

The chain is built from TRBV11-1 and TRBJ1-1; 8 bases are shared with TRBD1. Germline values: CDR1 SGHAT, CDR2 FQDESV (reference sequence). The CDR3 length is 14 residues. V was pared by 1 base and J by 7 bases, with 5 bases of the junction left unmatched. The CDR3 bases are TGTGCCAGCAGCTTAGGCGGGGGACAGGATGAAGCTTTCTTT. Translating gives CASSLGGGQDEAFF.

This clone was found a few times. This chain connects TRBV28 to TRBJ1-5; 9 positions match TRBD1. This CDR3 region has 14 residues. Looked up from germline, CDR1 is MDHEN and CDR2 is SYDVKM. With 4 bases clipped from V and 6 bases from J, the junction kept 4 bases outside the gene matches. As DNA, the CDR3 is TGTGCCAGCAGTTCCGGGACAGGGTTTCAGCCCCAGCATTTT. It yields the protein CASSSGTGFQPQHF. Variable domain in full (rest from reference TRBV28 and TRBJ1-5): DVKVTQSSRYLVKRTGEKVFLECVQDMDHENMFWYRQDPGLGLRLIYFSYDVKMKEKGDIPEGYSVSREKKERFSLILESASTNQTSMYLCASSSGTGFQPQHFGDGTRLSIL.

The sample holds one count of this clone. This chain joins TRBV23-1 and TRBJ2-1; 9 nucleotides align to TRBD1. TRBV23-1 is treated as an ORF (open reading frame) with a function not yet certain. This CDR3 contains 14 residues. With V trimmed by 8 bases and J by 3 bases, 5 bases remained unmatched. CDR3 nucleotides: TGCGCCAGCCGATCGACAGGGGGCTACAATGAGCAGTTCTTC. Translating it yields CASRSTGGYNEQFF.

The rearrangement links TRBV10-3 to TRBJ2-3; tentative D call: TRBD1 (5 bases). V lost 4 bases, J lost 1 base, and 15 bases lay in between. The CDR3 is 16 amino acids. Germline-derived CDR1 and CDR2 are ENHRY and SYGVKD. The CDR3 is CAISGATGIRTDTQYF. For the CDR3, the DNA is TGTGCCATCAGTGGGGCCACAGGTATCCGCACAGATACGCAGTATTTT.

The rearrangement joins TRBV24-1 to TRBJ2-3; 8 bases match TRBD1. V dropped 3 bases and J dropped 4; count of bases not matched to a gene: 8. Germline lookup yields CDR1 KGHDR and CDR2 SFDVKD. The CDR3 has 16 residues. The CDR3 spells CATSDGQGGTPDTQYF. CDR3 nucleotides: TGTGCCACCAGTGATGGACAGGGAGGCACTCCAGATACGCAGTATTTT.

V and J are TRBV30 and TRBJ1-1; D is unclear. V gave up 3 bases and J gave up 2 bases, with 10 bases separating them. This CDR3 has 13 residues. Germline V gene lookup returns CDR1 GTSNPN and CDR2 SVGIG (reference sequence). The CDR3 loop reads CAWRLSRNTEAFF. The CDR3 DNA is TGTGCCTGGAGACTCTCTCGAAACACTGAAGCTTTCTTT.

The chain carries TRBV11-2 and TRBJ2-4; tentatively, D is TRBD1 (6 bases). The CDR3 is made up of 13 amino acids. Germline CDR1 is SGHAT and CDR2 is FQNNGV. V was clipped by 5 bases and J by 7 bases, with 12 bases between them. The DNA for the CDR3 is TGTGCCAGCAGCGGCCATAGGGGGAACATTCAGTACTTC. It yields the protein CASSGHRGNIQYF.

This chain uses TRBV7-6 with TRBJ1-6; 7 bases map to TRBD1. The ends lost 2 bases at V and 7 bases at J; junction bases unmatched: 5. Germline V gene sequence: CDR1 SGHVS, CDR2 FNYEAQ. This CDR3 spans 15 amino acids. CDR3 coding DNA: TGTGCCAGCAGCTTACGTTCAGGGGGGAATTCACCCCTCCACTTT. As protein: CASSLRSGGNSPLHF.

This clone was observed a single time. The chain carries TRBV4-1 and TRBJ2-1, with D possibly matching TRBD2 (5 bases). CDR3 length: 15 residues. The V end lost 1 base, the J end lost 8 bases, and 15 bases lay between the germline ends. The germline V gene encodes CDR1 MGHRA and CDR2 YSYEKL. The CDR3 protein is CASSQVGDYSDEQFF. DNA for the CDR3: TGCGCCAGCAGCCAAGTAGGAGACTACTCGGATGAGCAGTTCTTC.

This clone was detected once. The J gene is TRBJ1-6, the V gene TRBV7-9; TRBD1 agrees at 7 bases. The J segment lost 13 bases and the V segment lost 5 bases, leaving 5 bases of the junction unmatched. From germline, CDR1 is SEHNR and CDR2 FQNEAQ (reference sequence). The CDR3 loop spans 12 amino acids. The CDR3 loop is CASSEGAGPLHF. Written as DNA, the CDR3 is TGTGCCAGCAGCGAGGGGGCGGGGCCCCTCCACTTT.

The rearrangement joins TRBV30 to TRBJ1-2; perhaps TRBD1 as D (5 bases). Trimming removed 1 base from V and 9 bases from J, with 15 bases in between. Germline V CDR1 and CDR2: GTSNPN, SVGIG (reference sequence). CDR3 length: 13 amino acids. CDR3 residues: CAWSGGNRGSYTF. CDR3 nucleotides: TGTGCCTGGAGTGGAGGTAACCGGGGGAGCTACACCTTC.

The chain recombines TRBV19 with TRBJ1-2, with D tentatively TRBD1 (6 bases). Looked up from germline, CDR1 is LNHDA and CDR2 is SQIVND (reference sequence). V was pared by 0 bases and J by 6 bases, with 11 bases between. This CDR3 is 14 amino acids long. CDR3 DNA: TGTGCCAGTAGTATAGAGTGGGACACGCATGGCTACACCTTC. This codes for CASSIEWDTHGYTF.

This clone was detected once. The chain couples TRBV19 to TRBJ2-3; D is unclear. The CDR3 is made up of 12 amino acids. V was trimmed by 8 bases and J by 6 bases, leaving 12 bases between them. Germline CDR1 and CDR2: LNHDA and SQIVND (reference sequence). In DNA, the CDR3 is TGTGCCAGTTCTGAGCAGGTGGATACGCAGTATTTT. Its translation is CASSEQVDTQYF.

This chain joins TRBV29-1 and TRBJ2-7; 8 bases are shared with TRBD2. The germline V gene encodes CDR1 SQVTM and CDR2 ANQGSEA. CDR3 size: 14 residues. J gave up 5 bases and V 7 bases, and 13 bases lay outside the gene matches. CDR3 residues: CSAGRGLVSDEQYF. The CDR3 nucleotides are TGCAGCGCCGGACGGGGACTAGTAAGCGACGAGCAGTACTTC.

This chain links TRBV6-5 with TRBJ2-5; TRBD1 matches at 8 bases. The germline gives CDR1 MNHEY, CDR2 SVGAGI. J lost 5 bases, V lost 1 base, and 9 bases had no gene match. This CDR3 is built from 16 residues. Here the CDR3 reads CASSYYATGVWETQYF. The DNA of the CDR3 is TGTGCCAGCAGTTACTATGCGACAGGGGTGTGGGAGACCCAGTACTTC.

The gene calls are TRBV6-5 and TRBJ2-5, with 10 bases fitting TRBD1. Per germline, CDR1 MNHEY and CDR2 SVGAGI. With 6 bases clipped from V and 4 bases from J, the junction kept 2 bases outside the gene matches. The length of the CDR3 is 13 residues. Here the CDR3 DNA reads TGTGCCAGCAGGGGACAGGGGAGAGAGACCCAGTACTTC. Protein sequence: CASRGQGRETQYF.

The J gene is TRBJ2-7, the V gene TRBV19; tentatively, D is TRBD1 (7 bases). Germline lookup yields CDR1 LNHDA and CDR2 SQIVND (reference sequence). The CDR3 is 13 amino acids. V was shortened by 5 bases and J by 11 bases, with 19 bases between the two germline ends. CDR3 in amino acids: CASSQGDRDFKYF. The CDR3 nucleotides are TGTGCCAGTAGTCAGGGGGACCGGGACTTTAAGTACTTC. The whole variable domain, filled in from reference TRBV19 and TRBJ2-7, reads DGGITQSPKYLFRKEGQNVTLSCEQNLNHDAMYWYRQDPGQGLRLIYYSQIVNDFQKGDIAEGYSVSREKKESFPLTVTSAQKNPTAFYLCASSQGDRDFKYFGPGTRLTVT.